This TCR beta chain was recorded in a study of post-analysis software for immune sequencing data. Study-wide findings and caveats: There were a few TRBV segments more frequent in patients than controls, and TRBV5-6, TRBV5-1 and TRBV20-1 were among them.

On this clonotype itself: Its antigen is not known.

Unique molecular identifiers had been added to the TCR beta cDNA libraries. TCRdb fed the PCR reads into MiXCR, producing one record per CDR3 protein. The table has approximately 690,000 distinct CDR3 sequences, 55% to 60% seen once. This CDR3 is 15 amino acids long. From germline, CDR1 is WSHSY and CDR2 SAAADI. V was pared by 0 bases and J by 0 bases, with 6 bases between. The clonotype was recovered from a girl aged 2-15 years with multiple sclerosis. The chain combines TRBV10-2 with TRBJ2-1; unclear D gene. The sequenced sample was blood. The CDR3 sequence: CASSESSLSYNEQFF. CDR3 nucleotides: TGCGCCAGCAGTGAGTCTAGTCTCTCCTACAATGAGCAGTTCTTC.